One and the same sample provided the 20 T cell receptor beta chains below, sequenced in a study of memory CD4+ T cells and cytomegalovirus serostatus. This table comes from immunoSEQ multiplex PCR, and its TCRdb copy is limited to in-frame clones, with some not included. The sample lists more than 45,000 clones, roughly 81% seen once, with roughly 1% in the top ten. Single viable CD3+CD4+CD8-CD45RO+ cells were sorted as the memory CD4+ T cells. The specimen was memory CD4+ T cells from blood. The source of these receptors is an adult in good health and CMV-seronegative.

The rearrangement uses TRBV7-8 and TRBJ2-7, with 12 bases that match TRBD2. This CDR3 is 17 amino acids long. Germline V gene lookup returns CDR1 SGHVS and CDR2 FQNEAQ. J lost 2 bases, V lost 1 base, and 6 bases had no gene match. The CDR3 reads CASSLVAASGRAYEQYF. The CDR3 DNA follows: TGTGCCAGCAGCTTAGTCGCCGCTAGCGGGAGGGCCTACGAGCAGTACTTC.

The chain has TRBV30 and TRBJ1-5; 7 bases line up with TRBD1. The CDR3 runs 14 residues. The germline V gene has CDR1 GTSNPN and CDR2 SVGIG (reference sequence). Trimming removed 3 bases from V and 5 bases from J; junction bases left unmatched: 7. CDR3 bases: TGTGCCTGGAGCGGGGGGGACAGTTATCAGCCCCAGCATTTT. Amino acid sequence: CAWSGGDSYQPQHF.

V and J are TRBV21-1 and TRBJ1-4; the tabulated D call, TRBD1, remains unverified against the DNA. TRBV21-1 is annotated as a pseudogene. The CDR3 spans 16 residues. CDR3 sequence: CASSRVYRESNEKLFF. The CDR3 region has the DNA TGTGCCAGCAGCAGAGTATACAGGGAGTCCAACGAAAAACTGTTTTTT.

This chain connects TRBV7-2 to TRBJ2-6, with TRBD1 matching over 7 bases. Unmatched junction bases numbered 8, after V lost 5 bases and J lost 1 base. Germline V gene data show CDR1 as SGHTA and CDR2 as FQGNSA. This CDR3 comprises 17 residues. The CDR3 region is CASSPWDRKSGANVLTF. CDR3 bases: TGTGCCAGCAGCCCATGGGACAGAAAGTCTGGGGCCAACGTCCTGACTTTC. Looking up the rest from reference TRBV7-2 and TRBJ2-6 gives the full variable domain: GAGVSQSPSNKVTEKGKDVELRCDPISGHTALYWYRQSLGQGLEFLIYFQGNSAPDKSGLPSDRFSAERTGGSVSTLTIQRTQQEDSAVYLCASSPWDRKSGANVLTFGAGSRLTVL.

The gene calls are TRBV5-1 and TRBJ1-3, with 7 bases that match TRBD1. This CDR3 is built from 16 residues. Germline CDR1 reads SGHRS; CDR2 reads YFSETQ. After removal of 4 bases from V and 0 bases from J, the junction contained 7 bases not matched to a gene. As DNA, the CDR3 is TGCGCCAGCAGCCCAAGCGGGACAGCCTCTGGAAACACCATATATTTT. It yields the protein CASSPSGTASGNTIYF.

The chain combines TRBV2 with TRBJ1-5; 9 bases match TRBD1. Germline-derived CDR1 and CDR2 are SNHLY and FYNNEI. This CDR3 has 14 residues. Losses at the gene ends were 3 bases for V and 5 bases for J; bases not matched to a gene: 2. The CDR3 nucleotides read TGTGCCAGCAGTGATAGGACAGGGGATCAGCCCCAGCATTTT. The encoded protein is CASSDRTGDQPQHF.

The chain couples TRBV18 to TRBJ1-1; D remains unclear. The CDR3 extends over 11 amino acids. Germline V gene data show CDR1 as KGHSH and CDR2 as LQKENI. V was pared by 3 bases and J by 9 bases, with 8 bases between. The DNA of the CDR3 is TGTGCCAGCTCACCGGAAGGGAAAGCTTTCTTT. Amino acids: CASSPEGKAFF.

This clone was counted only a few times. The genes are TRBV18 and TRBJ1-1; 8 nucleotides match TRBD1. The CDR3 is 13 amino acids. The V gene end was trimmed by 2 bases and the J gene end by 8 bases; junction bases not matched to a gene: 4. The germline V gene encodes CDR1 KGHSH and CDR2 LQKENI. The CDR3 here is CASSPDRTGEAFF. The CDR3 DNA sequence: TGTGCCAGCTCACCAGACAGGACAGGGGAAGCTTTCTTT.

This chain uses TRBV6-1 with TRBJ2-7; TRBD2 matches 9 bases. The CDR3 totals 15 residues. The trim removed 3 bases at V and 3 bases at J, leaving 6 bases unmatched. Looked up from germline, CDR1 is MNHNS and CDR2 is SASEGT. The CDR3 sequence is CASSEGGSGSYEQYF. In DNA, the CDR3 is TGTGCCAGCAGTGAGGGAGGTAGCGGGAGCTACGAGCAGTACTTC.

The chain recombines TRBV7-2 with TRBJ2-2, with 10 bases lining up with TRBD1. Germline V gene data show CDR1 as SGHTA and CDR2 as FQGNSA. The CDR3 is made up of 16 amino acids. Unmatched junction bases numbered 5, after V lost 0 bases and J lost 7 bases. CDR3 DNA: TGTGCCAGCAGCTTAGCGGGACAGGGGCAGGGCGGGGAGCTGTTTTTT. Translated, it gives CASSLAGQGQGGELFF. Combining the CDR3 with reference TRBV7-2 and TRBJ2-2 gives the whole variable domain GAGVSQSPSNKVTEKGKDVELRCDPISGHTALYWYRQSLGQGLEFLIYFQGNSAPDKSGLPSDRFSAERTGGSVSTLTIQRTQQEDSAVYLCASSLAGQGQGGELFFGEGSRLTVL.

The chain carries TRBV5-4 and TRBJ1-1, with unresolved D. This CDR3 has 16 amino acids. Germline CDR1 SGHNT, CDR2 YYREEE (reference sequence). V dropped 0 bases and J dropped 0 bases, with 12 bases sitting between them. The CDR3 coding sequence is TGTGCCAGCAGCTTGGGCAGTGCCCCCATGAACACTGAAGCTTTCTTT. Protein product: CASSLGSAPMNTEAFF.

This clone appeared a few times. This sequence joins TRBV7-6 and TRBJ2-1, with D unclear. V was clipped by 3 bases and J by 0 bases, with 18 bases between them. Germline V CDR1 and CDR2: SGHVS, FNYEAQ. CDR3 size: 18 residues. The chain's CDR3 is CASSLSPPVAGSYNEQFF. As DNA, the CDR3 is TGTGCCAGCAGCTTGTCACCCCCTGTAGCCGGCTCCTACAATGAGCAGTTCTTC.

This chain joins TRBV30 and TRBJ2-5; 7 positions agree with TRBD2. The V gene end was trimmed by 4 bases and the J gene end by 2 bases; junction bases not matched to a gene: 4. This CDR3 comprises 13 residues. Per germline, CDR1 GTSNPN and CDR2 SVGIG (reference sequence). This chain's CDR3 is CAWNPGGQETQYF. CDR3 nucleotide sequence: TGTGCCTGGAACCCCGGGGGGCAAGAGACCCAGTACTTC.

The chain recombines TRBV28 with TRBJ1-1; D remains ambiguous. This CDR3 is 12 amino acids long. Germline CDR1 reads MDHEN; CDR2 reads SYDVKM. V was clipped by 5 bases and J by 3 bases, with 7 bases between them. The CDR3: CASSAGDTEAFF. DNA of the CDR3: TGTGCCAGCAGTGCCGGGGACACTGAAGCTTTCTTT. Full variable domain (remainder filled in from reference TRBV28 and TRBJ1-1): DVKVTQSSRYLVKRTGEKVFLECVQDMDHENMFWYRQDPGLGLRLIYFSYDVKMKEKGDIPEGYSVSREKKERFSLILESASTNQTSMYLCASSAGDTEAFFGQGTRLTVV.

This clone came up a few times. This chain connects TRBV6-6 to TRBJ1-1; D is possibly TRBD1 (5 bases). Trimming left V 4 bases short and J 0 bases short, with 9 bases between. Germline V lookup: CDR1 MNHNY, CDR2 SVGAGI (reference sequence). The CDR3 spans 14 residues. CDR3 in amino acids: CASSFRQLNTEAFF. CDR3 DNA sequence: TGTGCCAGCAGTTTTAGACAGCTGAACACTGAAGCTTTCTTT.

The chain carries TRBV7-2 and TRBJ1-5; tentatively, D is TRBD1 (5 bases). Per the germline V gene, CDR1 is SGHTA and CDR2 is FQGNSA. This CDR3 is built from 14 residues. V lost 3 bases and J lost 5, with 11 bases in between. The CDR3 loop reads CASSFGGGDQPQHF. CDR3 nucleotide sequence: TGTGCCAGCAGCTTCGGGGGAGGGGATCAGCCCCAGCATTTT.

This clone showed up just a few times. The rearrangement joins TRBV14 to TRBJ1-1; D not certain. Germline V gene sequence: CDR1 SGHDN, CDR2 FVKESK. V was trimmed by 0 bases and J by 0 bases, leaving 8 bases between them. The CDR3 is 15 residues long. CDR3 DNA: TGTGCCAGCAGCCAAGAACCGATCTTGAACACTGAAGCTTTCTTT. This gives the protein CASSQEPILNTEAFF.

The V gene is TRBV6-5, the J gene TRBJ2-7; D unclear. Germline CDR1 reads MNHEY; CDR2 reads SVGAGI. V lost 0 bases and J lost 0, with 9 bases in between. This CDR3 has 15 residues. CDR3 sequence (DNA): TGTGCCAGCAGTTACTCGAACACGGCCTCCTACGAGCAGTACTTC. Amino acids: CASSYSNTASYEQYF.

The chain combines TRBV10-2 with TRBJ1-1; a weak D match, TRBD1 (5 bases). Germline values: CDR1 WSHSY, CDR2 SAAADI. V was clipped by 4 bases and J by 3 bases, with 18 bases between them. This CDR3 contains 16 residues. CDR3 bases: TGCGCCAGCAGTGCTTCGGGGCAGGTAGGCTACACTGAAGCTTTCTTT. It yields the protein CASSASGQVGYTEAFF.

This clone was seen a few times. The chain couples TRBV2 to TRBJ2-5; possible D gene TRBD2, 7 bases. This CDR3 has 15 amino acids. V was shortened by 7 bases and J by 1 base, with 16 bases between the two germline ends. Germline V gives CDR1 SNHLY, CDR2 FYNNEI. CDR3 sequence reads: CASTVGGVGQETQYF. The CDR3 nucleotides are TGTGCCAGCACCGTAGGGGGGGTCGGCCAAGAGACCCAGTACTTC. The full variable domain, rest sourced from reference TRBV2 and TRBJ2-5, is EPEVTQTPSHQVTQMGQEVILRCVPISNHLYFYWYRQILGQKVEFLVSFYNNEISEKSEIFDDQFSVERPDGSNFTLKIRSTKLEDSAMYFCASTVGGVGQETQYFGPGTRLLVL.